These 11 T cell receptor beta chains were sequenced from one sample in a study of vaccination and CD4 T cells after COVID-19 (dated 2022 in TCRdb). For these receptors, no antigen is known. Library prep was done by PCR. Sequenced using an Illumina iSeq 100. At the Johns Hopkins FTIC core, DNA from the cultured CD4+ T cells underwent TCR sequencing with the Oncomine TCR Beta short-read assay. TCRdb handled the public reads itself, with Q25 trimming in fastp and clone calling in MiXCR, and kept productive beta chains. When rows share a CDR3 protein, they turn into one entry using the most common DNA and genes. This sample gives about 20,000 distinct CDR3 sequences in total; 60% to 85% of them show up just once. Of the sample, about a sixth is held by the ten largest clones. The treatment or condition label here, explained by the study, means: approximately nine-day PBMC culture with coronavirus spike peptide pools or control peptides (ViraFEST assay).

This material consisted of CD4+ T cells from blood, cultured in vitro, taken after SARS-CoV-2 vaccination. The receptors here all came from a human donor who received a COVID-19 vaccine.

The rearrangement uses TRBV11-3 and TRBJ2-5; D ambiguous. V lost 5 bases to trimming and J lost 4 bases, with 11 bases between them. Germline loops: CDR1 SGHNT, CDR2 YENEEA. This CDR3 region has 13 residues. This chain's CDR3 is CASSQQLGETQYF. CDR3 DNA: TGTGCCAGCAGCCAGCAACTCGGAGAGACCCAGTACTTC. The variable domain in full, completed from reference TRBV11-3 and TRBJ2-5, reads EAGVVQSPRYKIIEKKQPVAFWCNPISGHNTLYWYLQNLGQGPELLIRYENEEAVDDSQLPKDRFSAERLKGVDSTLKIQPAELGDSAVYLCASSQQLGETQYFGPGTRLLVL.

J is TRBJ1-5 and V is TRBV27, with 10 bases lining up with TRBD1. Germline lookup yields CDR1 MNHEY and CDR2 SMNVEV (reference sequence). The length of the CDR3 is 18 residues. J gave up 2 bases and V 0 bases, and 7 bases lay outside the gene matches. The CDR3 nucleotides are TGTGCCAGCAGTTTATCGCGGGACAGGGGAGGACGCAATCAGCCCCAGCATTTT. Translated, it gives CASSLSRDRGGRNQPQHF.

The chain recombines TRBV25-1 with TRBJ1-4, with D unresolved. The germline V gene encodes CDR1 MGHDK and CDR2 SYGVNS. Trimming pared 3 bases from V and 7 bases from J, leaving 9 bases between. CDR3 length equals 13 residues. The DNA of the CDR3 is TGTGCCAGCAGTGAGGGCGAGCGTGAAAAACTGTTTTTT. As protein: CASSEGEREKLFF. The full variable domain, in which reference TRBV25-1 and TRBJ1-4 provide the parts outside the CDR3, is EADIYQTPRYLVIGTGKKITLECSQTMGHDKMYWYQQDPGMELHLIHYSYGVNSTEKGDLSSESTVSRIRTEHFPLTLESARPSHTSQYLCASSEGEREKLFFGSGTQLSVL.

The chain combines TRBV6-5 with TRBJ1-2; D is perhaps TRBD1 (6 bases). Germline V gives CDR1 MNHEY, CDR2 SVGAGI. This CDR3 comprises 15 residues. Trimming left V 0 bases short and J 6 bases short, with 14 bases between. The CDR3 is CASSYSIQAGDGYTF. The CDR3 DNA follows: TGTGCCAGCAGTTACTCGATTCAGGCAGGGGATGGCTACACCTTC.

This clonotype was seen only once. V is TRBV7-3 and J is TRBJ1-2; no firm D call. V lost 6 bases and J 4 bases, leaving 24 bases between the germline ends. This CDR3 is 17 amino acids long. CDR1 and CDR2 from the germline V gene are SGHTA and FQGTGA. The CDR3 region has the DNA TGTGCCAGCAGTCCCGTGGCGGGCTGGAAGGATCTCTATGGCTACACCTTC. Protein: CASSPVAGWKDLYGYTF.

The table lists this clonotype with a few counts. This sequence joins TRBV7-2 and TRBJ1-5; D remains unclear. Trimming removed 5 bases from V and 4 bases from J, with 12 bases in between. The CDR3 totals 14 residues. In germline, CDR1 is SGHTA, CDR2 FQGNSA. This CDR3 reads CASSELVGNQPQHF. The CDR3 nucleotides are TGTGCCAGCAGCGAGCTGGTTGGGAATCAGCCCCAGCATTTT.

This chain uses TRBV7-9 with TRBJ1-3; no reliable D call. The length of the CDR3 is 15 residues. V was clipped by 7 bases and J by 0 bases, with 13 bases between them. Germline-derived CDR1 and CDR2 are SEHNR and FQNEAQ (reference sequence). DNA for the CDR3: TGTGCCAGCATCCCGGCCCCCTTCTCTGGAAACACCATATATTTT. This codes for CASIPAPFSGNTIYF. Combining the CDR3 with reference TRBV7-9 and TRBJ1-3 gives the whole variable domain DTGVSQNPRHKITKRGQNVTFRCDPISEHNRLYWYRQTLGQGPEFLTYFQNEAQLEKSRLLSDRFSAERPKGSFSTLEIQRTEQGDSAMYLCASIPAPFSGNTIYFGEGSWLTVV.

The chain recombines TRBV25-1 with TRBJ1-6; possibly TRBD1 for D (6 bases). The length of the CDR3 is 13 residues. The V and J ends lost 4 bases and 7 bases respectively, with 8 bases between them. Germline values: CDR1 MGHDK, CDR2 SYGVNS. CDR3 bases: TGTGCCAGCAGTGGGGGGACAAATTCACCCCTCCACTTT. Amino acid sequence: CASSGGTNSPLHF.

This chain connects TRBV24-1 to TRBJ1-3; D call uncertain. The germline V and J ends were trimmed by 8 bases and 0 bases, with 7 bases remaining between them. Germline assignment: CDR1 KGHDR and CDR2 SFDVKD. There are 13 residues in the CDR3. The CDR3 reads CATTAGSGNTIYF. As DNA, the CDR3 is TGTGCCACCACGGCGGGCTCTGGAAACACCATATATTTT.

The chain's CDR3 is CASSQDVSVSGNTIYF. CDR3 sequence (DNA): TGTGCCAGCAGCCAAGATGTGTCGGTATCTGGAAACACCATATATTTT. The chain is built from TRBV3-1 and TRBJ1-3; D unclear. Germline values: CDR1 LGHDT, CDR2 YNNKEL (reference sequence). The CDR3 contains 16 residues. V was clipped by 0 bases and J by 1 base, with 10 bases between them.

In this sample, this clonotype turned up a few times. The chain combines TRBV24-1 with TRBJ1-1; D is uncertain. Germline V gives CDR1 KGHDR, CDR2 SFDVKD. Deletions cut 1 base from V and 1 base from J, with 3 bases between. The CDR3 contains 13 residues. This CDR3 is CATSDFRNTEAFF. The CDR3 coding sequence is TGTGCCACCAGTGATTTCAGGAACACTGAAGCTTTCTTT.